The subject of this entry is one TCR beta chain. The target antigen is unknown. With a much larger clone just one base away, this may be a read error. The data were obtained in a study of tumor-infiltrating lymphocytes in primary liver carcinoma. Study-level results: Tumor-adjacent and tumor-blood pairs overlapped less than tumor region pairs did. When set against blood, tumors had a significantly higher top-250-clone fraction (p = 0.039).

A primer in the constant region served to generate TCR beta cDNA from 450 to 650 ng of total RNA. Each TCR beta library was derived from three nested multiplex PCR rounds that employed slightly modified ARM-PCR. TRBV1-TRBV30 forward primers paired with a C-beta reverse primer were used in the first two PCR rounds, which ran approximately 11 cycles each. Via MiXCR, TCRdb re-called the multiplex PCR reads, giving one row per CDR3 protein. The repertoire has 100,000 to 150,000 distinct CDR3 sequences, around 64% of them found once; the top ten carry 7.5% to 8.5%. The CDR3 covers 12 residues. Deletions cut 6 bases from V and 11 bases from J, with 14 bases between. The germline V gene has CDR1 MNHNS and CDR2 SASEGT. Extraction of RNA together with DNA used about 18-31 mg of unsorted bulk tissue. Resecting the tumor surgically was how the patients' primary liver carcinoma was treated. Patients were chronically HBV-infected and treatment-naive.

This chain connects TRBV6-1 to TRBJ1-5; no definite D call. Sequencing used liver tumor tissue from sampling region 3. Subset in this sample: tumor region T3, left-lateral pole. The receptor's source is an older woman with primary liver carcinoma and hepatitis B virus infection. Written as DNA, the CDR3 is TGTGCCAGCAGGGACCTGACTAAGTCCCAGCATTTT. Translation gives CASRDLTKSQHF.